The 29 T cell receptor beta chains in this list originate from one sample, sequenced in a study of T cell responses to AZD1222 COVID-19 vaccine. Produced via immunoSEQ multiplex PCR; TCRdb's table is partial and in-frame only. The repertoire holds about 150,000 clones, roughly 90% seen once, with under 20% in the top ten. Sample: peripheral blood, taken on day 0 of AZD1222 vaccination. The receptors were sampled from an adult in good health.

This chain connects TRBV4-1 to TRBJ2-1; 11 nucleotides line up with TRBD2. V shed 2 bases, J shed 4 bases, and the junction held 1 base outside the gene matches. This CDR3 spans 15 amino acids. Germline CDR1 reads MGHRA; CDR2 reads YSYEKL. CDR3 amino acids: CASSQLAGGYNEQFF. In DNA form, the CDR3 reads TGCGCCAGCAGCCAACTAGCGGGGGGTTACAATGAGCAGTTCTTC.

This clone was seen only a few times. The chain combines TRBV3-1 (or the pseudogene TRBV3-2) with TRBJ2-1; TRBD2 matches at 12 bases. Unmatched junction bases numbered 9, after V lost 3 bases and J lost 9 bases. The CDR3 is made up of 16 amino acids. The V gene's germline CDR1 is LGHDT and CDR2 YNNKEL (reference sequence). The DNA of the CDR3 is TGTGCCAGCAGCCACTACCCTAGCGGGGGGGGTTCTGAGCAGTTCTTC. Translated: CASSHYPSGGGSEQFF.

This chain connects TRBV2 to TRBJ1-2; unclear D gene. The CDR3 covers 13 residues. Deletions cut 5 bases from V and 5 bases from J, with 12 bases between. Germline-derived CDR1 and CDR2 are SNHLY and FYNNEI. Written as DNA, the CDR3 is TGTGCCAGCAGTACGGCACGCTGGTATGGCTACACCTTC. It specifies CASSTARWYGYTF.

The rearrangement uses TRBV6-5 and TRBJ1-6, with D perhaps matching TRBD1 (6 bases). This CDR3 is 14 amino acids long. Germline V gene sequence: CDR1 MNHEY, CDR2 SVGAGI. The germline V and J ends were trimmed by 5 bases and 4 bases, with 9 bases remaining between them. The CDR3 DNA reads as TGTGCCAGCAGTCCGGGACAATATAATTCACCCCTCCACTTT. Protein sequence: CASSPGQYNSPLHF.

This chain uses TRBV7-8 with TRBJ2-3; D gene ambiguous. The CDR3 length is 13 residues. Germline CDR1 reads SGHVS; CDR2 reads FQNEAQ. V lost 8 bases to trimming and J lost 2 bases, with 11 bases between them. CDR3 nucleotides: TGTGCCAGCCAGGATAGAGCCACAGATACGCAGTATTTT. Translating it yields CASQDRATDTQYF.

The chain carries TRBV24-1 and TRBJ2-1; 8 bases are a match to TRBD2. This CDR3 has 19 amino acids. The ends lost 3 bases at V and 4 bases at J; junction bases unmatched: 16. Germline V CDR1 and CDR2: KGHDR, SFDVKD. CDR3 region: CATSDRDARGTSGYNEQFF. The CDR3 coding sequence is TGTGCCACCAGTGATAGGGACGCCCGAGGAACTAGCGGATACAATGAGCAGTTCTTC.

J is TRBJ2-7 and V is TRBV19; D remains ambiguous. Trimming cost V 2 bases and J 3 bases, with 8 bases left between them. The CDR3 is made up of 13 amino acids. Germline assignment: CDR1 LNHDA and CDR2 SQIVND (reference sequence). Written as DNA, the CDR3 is TGTGCCAGTAGTATACAGTTCAGCTACGAGCAGTACTTC. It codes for CASSIQFSYEQYF.

DNA for the CDR3: TGTGCCACCAGTGACCCGAAGTCAACAAGCTCCTACGAGCAGTACTTC. Protein product: CATSDPKSTSSYEQYF. The chain recombines TRBV24-1 with TRBJ2-7; D unresolved. V was trimmed by 4 bases and J by 0 bases, leaving 15 bases between them. CDR1 and CDR2 (germline): KGHDR, SFDVKD. This CDR3 is 16 amino acids long.

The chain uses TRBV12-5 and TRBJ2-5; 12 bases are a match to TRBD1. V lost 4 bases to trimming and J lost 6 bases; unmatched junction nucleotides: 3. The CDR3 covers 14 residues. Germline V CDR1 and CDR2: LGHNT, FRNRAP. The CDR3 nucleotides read TGTGCTAGTGGTTGGGGACAGGGGGCACAGACCCAGTACTTC. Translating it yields CASGWGQGAQTQYF.

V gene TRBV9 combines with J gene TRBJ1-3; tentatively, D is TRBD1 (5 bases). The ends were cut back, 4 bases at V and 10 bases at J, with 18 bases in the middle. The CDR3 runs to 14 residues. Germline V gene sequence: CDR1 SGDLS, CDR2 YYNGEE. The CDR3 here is CASSPRPGQLTIYF. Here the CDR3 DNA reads TGTGCCAGCAGCCCGAGACCAGGGCAATTAACCATATATTTT.

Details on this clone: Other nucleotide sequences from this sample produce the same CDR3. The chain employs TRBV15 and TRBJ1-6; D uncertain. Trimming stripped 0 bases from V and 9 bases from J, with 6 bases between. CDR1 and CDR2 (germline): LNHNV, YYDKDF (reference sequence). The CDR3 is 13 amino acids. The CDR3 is CATSRDSGSPLHF. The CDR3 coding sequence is TGTGCCACCAGCAGAGACAGTGGTTCACCCCTCCACTTT.

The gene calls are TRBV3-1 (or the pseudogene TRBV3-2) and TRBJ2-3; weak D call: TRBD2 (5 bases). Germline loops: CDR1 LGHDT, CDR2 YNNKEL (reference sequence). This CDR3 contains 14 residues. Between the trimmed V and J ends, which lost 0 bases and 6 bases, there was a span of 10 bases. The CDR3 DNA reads TGTGCCAGCAGCCAAGATGGAGGCCCCGATACGCAGTATTTT. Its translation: CASSQDGGPDTQYF.

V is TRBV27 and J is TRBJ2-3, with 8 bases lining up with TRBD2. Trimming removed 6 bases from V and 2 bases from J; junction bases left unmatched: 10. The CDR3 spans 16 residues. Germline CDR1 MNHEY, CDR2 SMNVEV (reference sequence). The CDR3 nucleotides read TGTGCCAGCAGCCCGGGGACTAGAGGGGCCACAGATACGCAGTATTTT. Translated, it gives CASSPGTRGATDTQYF.

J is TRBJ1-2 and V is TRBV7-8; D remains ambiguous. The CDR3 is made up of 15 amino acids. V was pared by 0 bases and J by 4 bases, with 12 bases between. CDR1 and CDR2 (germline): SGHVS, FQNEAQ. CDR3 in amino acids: CASSLAGSPTYGYTF. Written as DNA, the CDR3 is TGTGCCAGCAGCTTAGCGGGGTCGCCTACCTATGGCTACACCTTC.

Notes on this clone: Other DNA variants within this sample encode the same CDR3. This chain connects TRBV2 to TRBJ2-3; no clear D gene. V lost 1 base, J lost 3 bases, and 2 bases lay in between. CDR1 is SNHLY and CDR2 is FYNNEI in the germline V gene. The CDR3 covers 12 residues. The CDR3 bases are TGTGCCAGCAGTGAAGGAACAGATACGCAGTATTTT. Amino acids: CASSEGTDTQYF.

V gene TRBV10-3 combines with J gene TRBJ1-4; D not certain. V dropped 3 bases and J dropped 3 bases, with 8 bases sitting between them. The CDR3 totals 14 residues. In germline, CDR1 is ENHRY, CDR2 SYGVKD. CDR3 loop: CAISDPRANEKLFF. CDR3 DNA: TGTGCCATCAGTGATCCCCGGGCTAATGAAAAACTGTTTTTT.

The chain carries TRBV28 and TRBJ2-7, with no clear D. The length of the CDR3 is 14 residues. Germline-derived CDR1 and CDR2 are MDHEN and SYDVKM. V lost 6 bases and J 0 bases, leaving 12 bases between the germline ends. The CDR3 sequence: CASSQGRFSYEQYF. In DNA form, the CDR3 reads TGTGCCAGCAGCCAAGGACGGTTCTCCTACGAGCAGTACTTC.

This CDR3 reads CASSQQALPDTQYF. In DNA, the CDR3 is TGTGCCAGCAGCCAACAAGCGCTTCCGGATACGCAGTATTTT. The chain is built from TRBV3-1 (or the pseudogene TRBV3-2) and TRBJ2-3, with D uncertain. Looked up from germline, CDR1 is LGHDT and CDR2 is YNNKEL (reference sequence). The CDR3 is 14 amino acids. V lost 2 bases to trimming and J lost 6 bases, with 12 bases between them.

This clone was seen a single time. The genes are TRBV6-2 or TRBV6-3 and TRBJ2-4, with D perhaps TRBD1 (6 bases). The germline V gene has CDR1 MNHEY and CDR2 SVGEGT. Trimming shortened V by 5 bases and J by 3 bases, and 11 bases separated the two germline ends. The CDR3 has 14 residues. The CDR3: CASSPQGVKNIQYF. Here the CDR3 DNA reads TGTGCCAGCAGTCCACAGGGAGTCAAAAACATTCAGTACTTC.

The CDR3 coding sequence is TGTGCCAGCTCACACGGGACAGATAGCAATCAGCCCCAGCATTTT. Translating gives CASSHGTDSNQPQHF. This chain links TRBV18 with TRBJ1-5, with 7 bases identical to TRBD1. The CDR3 spans 15 residues. CDR1 and CDR2 from the germline V gene are KGHSH and LQKENI. J lost 0 bases, V lost 4 bases, and 3 bases had no gene match.

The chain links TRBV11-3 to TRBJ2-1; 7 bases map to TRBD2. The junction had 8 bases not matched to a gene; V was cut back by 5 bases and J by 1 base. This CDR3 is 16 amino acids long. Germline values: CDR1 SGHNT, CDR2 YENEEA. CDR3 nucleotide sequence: TGTGCCAGCAGCCCCCGGCGGGAGAGGTCCTACAATGAGCAGTTCTTC. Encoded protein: CASSPRRERSYNEQFF.

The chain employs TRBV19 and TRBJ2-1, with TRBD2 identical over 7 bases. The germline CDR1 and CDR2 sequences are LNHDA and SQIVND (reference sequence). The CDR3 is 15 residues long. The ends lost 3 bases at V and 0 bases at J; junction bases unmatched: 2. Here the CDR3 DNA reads TGTGCCAGTAGTATTGCGGGAGACTCCTACAATGAGCAGTTCTTC. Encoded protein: CASSIAGDSYNEQFF.

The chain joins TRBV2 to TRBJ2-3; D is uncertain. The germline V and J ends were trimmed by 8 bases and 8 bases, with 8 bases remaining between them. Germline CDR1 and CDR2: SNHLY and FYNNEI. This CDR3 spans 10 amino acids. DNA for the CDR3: TGTGCCAGCGGGGTTCGTACGCAGTATTTT. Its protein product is CASGVRTQYF.

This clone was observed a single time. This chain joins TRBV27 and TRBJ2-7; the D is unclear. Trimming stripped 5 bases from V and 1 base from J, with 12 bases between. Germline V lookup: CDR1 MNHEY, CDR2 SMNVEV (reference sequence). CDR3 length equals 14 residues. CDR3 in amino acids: CASSPSRQSYEQYF. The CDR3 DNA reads TGTGCCAGCAGTCCCTCCCGGCAATCCTACGAGCAGTACTTC.

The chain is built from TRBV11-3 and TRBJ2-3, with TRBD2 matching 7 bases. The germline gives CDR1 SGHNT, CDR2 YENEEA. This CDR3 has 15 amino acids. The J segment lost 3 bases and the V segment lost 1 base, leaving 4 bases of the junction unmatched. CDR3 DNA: TGTGCCAGCAGCTTAGCGGGACTAACTACAGATACGCAGTATTTT. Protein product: CASSLAGLTTDTQYF.

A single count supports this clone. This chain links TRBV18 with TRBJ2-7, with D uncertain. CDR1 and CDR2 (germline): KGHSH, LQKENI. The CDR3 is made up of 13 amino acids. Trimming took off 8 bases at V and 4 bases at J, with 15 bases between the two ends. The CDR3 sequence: CASTDRSAYEQYF. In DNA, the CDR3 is TGTGCCAGCACCGACCGGTCGGCGTACGAGCAGTACTTC. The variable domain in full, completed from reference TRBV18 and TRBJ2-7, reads NAGVMQNPRHLVRRRGQEARLRCSPMKGHSHVYWYRQLPEEGLKFMVYLQKENIIDESGMPKERFSAEFPKEGPSILRIQQVVRGDSAAYFCASTDRSAYEQYFGPGTRLTVT.

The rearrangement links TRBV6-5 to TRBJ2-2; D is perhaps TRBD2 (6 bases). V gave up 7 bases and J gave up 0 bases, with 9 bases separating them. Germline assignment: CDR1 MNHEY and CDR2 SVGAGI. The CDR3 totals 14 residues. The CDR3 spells CASKEGTNTGELFF. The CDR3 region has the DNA TGTGCCAGCAAGGAGGGGACGAACACCGGGGAGCTGTTTTTT.

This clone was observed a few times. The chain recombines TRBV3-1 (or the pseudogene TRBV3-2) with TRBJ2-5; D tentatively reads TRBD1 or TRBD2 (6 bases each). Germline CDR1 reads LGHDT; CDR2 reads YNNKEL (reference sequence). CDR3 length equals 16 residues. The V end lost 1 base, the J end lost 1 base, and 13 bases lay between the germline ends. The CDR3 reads CASSQGVGGSQETQYF. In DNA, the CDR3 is TGTGCCAGCAGCCAAGGGGTGGGGGGCTCCCAAGAGACCCAGTACTTC.

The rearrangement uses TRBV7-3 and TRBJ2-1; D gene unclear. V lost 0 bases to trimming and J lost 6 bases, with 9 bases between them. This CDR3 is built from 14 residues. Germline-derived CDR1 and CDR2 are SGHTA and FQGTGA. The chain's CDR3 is CASSLTGRVNEQFF. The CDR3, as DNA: TGTGCCAGCAGCTTAACGGGTCGGGTCAATGAGCAGTTCTTC.